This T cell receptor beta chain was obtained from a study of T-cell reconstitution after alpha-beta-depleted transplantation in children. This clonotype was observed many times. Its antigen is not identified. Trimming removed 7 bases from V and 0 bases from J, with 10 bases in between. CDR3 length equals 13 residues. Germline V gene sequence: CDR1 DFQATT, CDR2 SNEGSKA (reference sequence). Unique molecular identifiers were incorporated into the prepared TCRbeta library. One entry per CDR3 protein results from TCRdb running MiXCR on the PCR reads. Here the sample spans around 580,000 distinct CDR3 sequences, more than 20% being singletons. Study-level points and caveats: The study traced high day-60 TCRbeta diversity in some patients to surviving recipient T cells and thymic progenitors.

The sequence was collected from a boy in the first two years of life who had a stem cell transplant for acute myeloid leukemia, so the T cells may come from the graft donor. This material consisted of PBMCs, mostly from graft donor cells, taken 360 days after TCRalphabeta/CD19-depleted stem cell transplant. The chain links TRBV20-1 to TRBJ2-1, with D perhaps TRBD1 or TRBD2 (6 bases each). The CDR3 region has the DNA TGCAGTGGGGGGGACACCTCCTACAATGAGCAGTTCTTC. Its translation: CSGGDTSYNEQFF.